This T cell receptor beta chain appears in the sequencing data of a study of blood T cell repertoires in COVID-19. Libraries were prepared by immunoSEQ multiplex PCR; TCRdb keeps only in-frame clonotypes and omits some of them. The table has around 51,000 clones, just over 85% seen once. Germline lookup yields CDR1 SGHDT and CDR2 YYEEEE. The CDR3 covers 17 residues. The V segment lost 6 bases and the J segment 0 bases; nucleotides outside the gene matches: 10. Specimen: peripheral blood. The gene calls are TRBV5-6 and TRBJ2-5, with 11 positions matching TRBD2. This receptor was obtained from a woman of 80 years or more with acute or convalescent COVID-19. This CDR3 reads CASNYGSSGGYQETQYF. The CDR3 DNA is TGTGCCAGCAACTACGGGTCTAGCGGGGGGTACCAAGAGACCCAGTACTTC. The full variable domain, in which reference TRBV5-6 and TRBJ2-5 provide the parts outside the CDR3, is DAGVTQSPTHLIKTRGQQVTLRCSPKSGHDTVSWYQQALGQGPQFIFQYYEEEERQRGNFPDRFSGHQFPNYSSELNVNALLLGDSALYLCASNYGSSGGYQETQYFGPGTRLLVL.